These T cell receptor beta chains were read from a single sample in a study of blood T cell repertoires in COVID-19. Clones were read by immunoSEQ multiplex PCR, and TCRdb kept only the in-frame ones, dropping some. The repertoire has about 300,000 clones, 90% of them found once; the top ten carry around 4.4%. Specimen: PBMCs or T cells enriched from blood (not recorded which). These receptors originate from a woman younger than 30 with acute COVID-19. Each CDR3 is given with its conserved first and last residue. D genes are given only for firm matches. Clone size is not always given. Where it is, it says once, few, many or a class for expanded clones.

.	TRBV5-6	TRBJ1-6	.	CASSLATGGWYNSPLHF	TGTGCCAGCAGCTTGGCGACTGGCGGGTGGTATAATTCACCCCTCCACTTT
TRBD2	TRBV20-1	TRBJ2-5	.	CSAGGLDQETQYF	TGCAGTGCTGGTGGACTAGACCAAGAGACCCAGTACTTC
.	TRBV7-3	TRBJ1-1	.	CASSFSETSENTEAFF	TGTGCCAGCAGCTTCAGTGAGACTTCCGAGAACACTGAAGCTTTCTTT
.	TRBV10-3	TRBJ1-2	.	CAISESNRVGYTF	TGTGCCATCAGTGAGAGTAACAGGGTTGGCTACACCTTC
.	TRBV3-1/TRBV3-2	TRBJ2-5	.	CASSLRALETQYF	TGTGCCAGCAGCCTGCGGGCCTTAGAGACCCAGTACTTC
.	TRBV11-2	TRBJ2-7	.	CASSSLSTLSYEQYF	TGTGCCAGCAGCTCCTTAAGCACTCTCTCCTACGAGCAGTACTTC
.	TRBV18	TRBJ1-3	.	CASSPLSGTTGNTIYF	TGTGCCAGCTCACCGCTCTCGGGTACCACTGGAAACACCATATATTTT
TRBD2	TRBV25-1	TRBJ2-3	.	CASSDAAGGTDTQYF	TGTGCCAGCAGTGATGCGGCGGGGGGCACAGATACGCAGTATTTT
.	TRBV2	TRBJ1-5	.	CASMGQVEQPQHF	TGTGCCAGCATGGGCCAGGTCGAGCAGCCCCAGCATTTT
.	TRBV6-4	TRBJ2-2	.	CASSEGPTGELFF	TGTGCCAGCAGTGAGGGGCCCACCGGGGAGCTGTTTTTT
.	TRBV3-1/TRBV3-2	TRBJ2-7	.	CASSQVDRSYEQYF	TGTGCCAGCAGCCAAGTCGACAGGTCCTACGAGCAGTACTTC
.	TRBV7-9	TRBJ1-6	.	CASSLSDPPLHF	TGTGCCAGCAGCTTATCAGATCCACCCCTCCACTTT
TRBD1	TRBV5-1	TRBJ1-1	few	CASSSKVSGGTEAFF	TGCGCCAGCAGCTCCAAGGTATCAGGGGGCACTGAAGCTTTCTTT
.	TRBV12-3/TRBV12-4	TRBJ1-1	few	CASSLRVDTEAFF	TGTGCCAGCAGTTTAAGAGTGGACACTGAAGCTTTCTTT
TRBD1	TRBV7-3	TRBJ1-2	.	CASSSGTGDGYTF	TGTGCCAGCAGCTCCGGGACAGGGGATGGCTACACCTTC
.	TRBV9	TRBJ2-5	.	CASSEQGFIETQYF	TGTGCCAGCAGCGAACAGGGTTTTATAGAGACCCAGTACTTC
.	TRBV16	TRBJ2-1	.	CASSQESLDKFF	TGTGCCAGCAGCCAAGAGTCCCTCGACAAGTTCTTC
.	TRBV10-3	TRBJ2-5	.	CAIRPTGYIETQYF	TGTGCCATCAGACCCACAGGGTACATTGAGACCCAGTACTTC
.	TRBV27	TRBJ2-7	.	CASSLSGGGGYEQYF	TGTGCCAGCAGTTTATCAGGAGGGGGCGGATACGAGCAGTACTTC
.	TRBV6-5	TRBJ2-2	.	CASSYSGVIGGELFF	TGTGCCAGCAGTTACTCCGGGGTAATAGGCGGGGAGCTGTTTTTT
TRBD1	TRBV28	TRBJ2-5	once	CASTNPVDRGQETQYF	TGTGCCAGCACGAACCCAGTTGACAGGGGCCAAGAGACCCAGTACTTC
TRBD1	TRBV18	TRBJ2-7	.	CASSPGDRTTLEEQYF	TGTGCCAGCTCACCTGGGGACAGGACCACCCTCGAGGAGCAGTACTTC
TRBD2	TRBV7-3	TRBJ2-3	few	CASSLRLAGGPTDTQYF	TGTGCCAGCAGCTTAAGACTAGCGGGAGGCCCCACAGATACGCAGTATTTT
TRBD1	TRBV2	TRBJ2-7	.	CASSGGQGGDEQYF	TGTGCCAGCAGTGGGGGACAGGGAGGCGACGAGCAGTACTTC
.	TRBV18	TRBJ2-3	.	CASSPFTDTQYF	TGTGCCAGCTCCCCGTTCACAGATACGCAGTATTTT
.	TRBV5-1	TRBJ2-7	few	CASSLGQFYEQYF	TGCGCCAGCAGCCTCGGACAGTTCTACGAGCAGTACTTC
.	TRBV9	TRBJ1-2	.	CASRGGDYGYTF	TGTGCCAGCAGAGGAGGCGACTATGGCTACACCTTC
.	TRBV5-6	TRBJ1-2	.	CASFLDSGAYGYTF	TGTGCCAGCTTCCTTGATTCAGGGGCGTATGGCTACACCTTC
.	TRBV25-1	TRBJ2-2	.	CASDSGNTGELFF	TGTGCCAGCGATAGCGGGAACACCGGGGAGCTGTTTTTT
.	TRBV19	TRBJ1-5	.	CASSIDGAGVISNQPQHF	TGTGCCAGTAGTATAGATGGGGCAGGGGTTATAAGCAATCAGCCCCAGCATTTT
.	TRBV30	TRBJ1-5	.	CAWSVPGRSWEPQHF	TGTGCCTGGAGTGTACCGGGTCGGTCCTGGGAGCCCCAGCATTTT
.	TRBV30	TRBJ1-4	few	CAWDTKFQGSEKLFF	TGTGCCTGGGACACTAAGTTCCAGGGTTCCGAAAAACTGTTTTTT
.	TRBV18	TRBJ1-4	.	CASSSRGEKLFF	TGTGCCAGCTCATCCCGCGGTGAAAAACTGTTTTTT
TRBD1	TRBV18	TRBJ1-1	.	CASSHDREGKAFF	TGTGCCAGCTCCCATGACAGGGAAGGGAAAGCTTTCTTT
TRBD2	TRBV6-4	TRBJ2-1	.	CASSDGLAGAEQFF	TGTGCCAGCAGTGACGGACTAGCGGGAGCGGAGCAGTTCTTC
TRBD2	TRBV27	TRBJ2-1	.	CASTQTSGRSHEQFF	TGTGCCAGCACCCAGACTAGCGGGAGATCCCATGAGCAGTTCTTC
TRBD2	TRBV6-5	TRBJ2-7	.	CASSLTSVEQYF	TGTGCCAGCAGTCTGACTAGCGTCGAGCAGTACTTC
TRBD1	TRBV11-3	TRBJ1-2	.	CASFGGQGGHYGYTF	TGTGCCAGCTTCGGAGGACAGGGTGGTCACTATGGCTACACCTTC
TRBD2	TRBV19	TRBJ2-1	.	CASTPTSGNDNEQFF	TGTGCCAGTACCCCGACTAGCGGGAACGACAATGAGCAGTTCTTC
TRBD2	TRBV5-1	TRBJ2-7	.	CASSWGTSGIYEQYF	TGCGCCAGCAGCTGGGGGACTAGCGGGATTTACGAGCAGTACTTC
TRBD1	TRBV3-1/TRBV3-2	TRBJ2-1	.	CASSERETGRHEQFF	TGTGCCAGCAGCGAAAGAGAGACAGGGCGGCATGAGCAGTTCTTC